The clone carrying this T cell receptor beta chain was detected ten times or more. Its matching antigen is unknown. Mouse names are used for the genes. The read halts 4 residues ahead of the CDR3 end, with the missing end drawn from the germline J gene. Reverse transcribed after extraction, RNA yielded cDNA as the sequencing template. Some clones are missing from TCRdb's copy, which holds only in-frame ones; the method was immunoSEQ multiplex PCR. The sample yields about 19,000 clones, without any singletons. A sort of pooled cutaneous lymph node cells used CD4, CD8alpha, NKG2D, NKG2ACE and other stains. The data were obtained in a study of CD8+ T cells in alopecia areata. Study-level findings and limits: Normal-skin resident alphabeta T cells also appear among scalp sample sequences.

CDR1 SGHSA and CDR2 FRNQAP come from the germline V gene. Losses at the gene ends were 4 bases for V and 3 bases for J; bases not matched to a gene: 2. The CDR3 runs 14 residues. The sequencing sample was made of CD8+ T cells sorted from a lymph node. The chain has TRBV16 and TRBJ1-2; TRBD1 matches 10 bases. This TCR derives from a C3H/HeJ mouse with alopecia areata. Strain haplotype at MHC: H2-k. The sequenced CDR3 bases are TGTGCAAGCAGCTCCGGGACAGGGGACTCC. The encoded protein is CASSSGTGDS. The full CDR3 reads CASSSGTGDSDYTF.